The clone carrying this T cell receptor (beta chain) has a count of ten or more. The target antigen is unknown. MiXCR was run by TCRdb on the 5' RACE reads, yielding one entry per CDR3 protein. The table lists 150,000 to 200,000 distinct CDR3 sequences, under 15% of them singletons, with about 11% in the top ten. V lost 4 bases and J lost 4, with 19 bases in between. Looked up from germline, CDR1 is SNHLY and CDR2 is FYNNEI. The length of the CDR3 is 16 residues. This entry belongs to a study of CD8 T cells in ankylosing spondylitis. Broader study findings: Some of these motif variants have turned up before, in reports on reactive arthritis synovial fluid and blood.

The sample consisted of blood, either unsorted or a sorted T cell fraction (not recorded which). The source of this sequence is a female donor with ankylosing spondylitis or in good health (not recorded which). The V call is TRBV2, the J call TRBJ1-2, with D perhaps TRBD1 (6 bases). The CDR3 sequence is CASSAPAGAILYGYTF. CDR3 nucleotide sequence: TGTGCCAGCAGTGCCCCCGCAGGGGCGATCCTCTATGGCTACACCTTC.